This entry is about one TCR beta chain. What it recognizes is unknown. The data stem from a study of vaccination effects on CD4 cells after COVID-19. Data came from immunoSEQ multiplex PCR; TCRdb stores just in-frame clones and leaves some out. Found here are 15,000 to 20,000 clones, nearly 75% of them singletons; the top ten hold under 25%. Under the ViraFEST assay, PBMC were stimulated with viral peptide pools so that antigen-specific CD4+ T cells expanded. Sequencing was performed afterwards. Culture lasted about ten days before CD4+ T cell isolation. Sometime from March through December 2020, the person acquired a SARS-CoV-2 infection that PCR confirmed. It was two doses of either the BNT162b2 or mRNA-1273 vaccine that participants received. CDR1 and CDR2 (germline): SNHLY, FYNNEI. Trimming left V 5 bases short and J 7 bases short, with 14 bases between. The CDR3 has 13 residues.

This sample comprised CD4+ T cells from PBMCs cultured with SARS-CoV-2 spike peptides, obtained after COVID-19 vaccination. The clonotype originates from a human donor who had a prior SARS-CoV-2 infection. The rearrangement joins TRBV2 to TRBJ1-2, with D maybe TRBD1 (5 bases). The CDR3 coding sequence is TGTGCCAGCAGTCTACCAGGGTTAACTGGCTACACCTTC. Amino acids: CASSLPGLTGYTF.